Presented here are 18 T cell receptor beta chains from one specimen sequenced in a study of CXCR3-negative and CXCR3-positive naive CD8 T cells. Study observations and caveats: Compared with CXCR3-negative naive cells, CXCR3-positive naive cells showed more hydrophobic TRB CDR3s.

UMI-tagged TRB cDNA libraries were built via 5' RACE. TCRdb re-called the 5' RACE reads, yielding one record per CDR3 amino acid sequence without DNA. Seen in this sample are 90,000 to 150,000 distinct CDR3 sequences; the ten most common clones hold around 0.35%. Their cognate antigens are unknown. The sequencing input was naive CXCR3+ CD8+ T cells from blood. Noted subset: CD45RO-CCR7+CD27+CD95- naive CD8+ T cells expressing CXCR3 (TNR3+). These receptors were collected from a human donor in good health. Some clones in this sample may be carry-over from other donors' samples.

The chain carries TRBV5-1 and TRBJ2-1; TCRdb indicates TRBD2, and absent DNA this call remains unverified. The germline gives CDR1 SGHRS, CDR2 YFSETQ. The CDR3 runs 15 residues. Here the CDR3 reads CASSEGLAENNEQFF.

The chain links TRBV7-3 to TRBJ2-7. The CDR3 totals 13 residues. Looked up from germline, CDR1 is SGHTA and CDR2 is FQGTGA. The chain's CDR3 is CASSFTGDYEQYF.

The chain joins TRBV12-3 or TRBV12-4 to TRBJ2-2. The length of the CDR3 is 12 residues. CDR3: CASSLQVGELFF.

The chain couples TRBV19 to TRBJ1-1; TCRdb designates TRBD1, a call that cannot be tested without DNA. The V gene's germline CDR1 is LNHDA and CDR2 SQIVND (reference sequence). CDR3 size: 13 residues. Here the CDR3 reads CASSDRVNTEAFF. The full variable domain, its missing parts supplied by reference TRBV19 and TRBJ1-1, is DGGITQSPKYLFRKEGQNVTLSCEQNLNHDAMYWYRQDPGQGLRLIYYSQIVNDFQKGDIAEGYSVSREKKESFPLTVTSAQKNPTAFYLCASSDRVNTEAFFGQGTRLTVV.

The chain uses TRBV10-3 and TRBJ2-1; absent DNA, TCRdb's TRBD2 call cannot be checked. Per germline, CDR1 ENHRY and CDR2 SYGVKD. CDR3 size: 17 residues. The CDR3 reads CAIKTGAGTSGYNEQFF.

The CDR3 loop is CSLLISYNEQFF. The rearrangement links TRBV29-1 to TRBJ2-1. In germline, CDR1 is SQVTM, CDR2 ANQGSEA. The CDR3 is made up of 12 amino acids.

The chain is built from TRBV4-3 and TRBJ2-3. The CDR3 runs 14 residues. In germline, CDR1 is LGHNA, CDR2 YSLEER. CDR3 in amino acids: CASSQDGSTDTQYF.

This chain joins TRBV14 and TRBJ2-7; TCRdb selects TRBD1, and the lack of DNA leaves this call unchecked. The germline V gene has CDR1 SGHDN and CDR2 FVKESK. This CDR3 is built from 13 residues. CDR3 loop: CASRSGHSYEQYF. The entire variable domain, with the rest obtained from reference TRBV14 and TRBJ2-7, is as follows: EAGVTQFPSHSVIEKGQTVTLRCDPISGHDNLYWYRRVMGKEIKFLLHFVKESKQDESGMPNNRFLAERTGGTYSTLKVQPAELEDSGVYFCASRSGHSYEQYFGPGTRLTVT.

V is TRBV29-1 and J is TRBJ2-3. The CDR3 sequence is 15 residues long. The germline V gene has CDR1 SQVTM and CDR2 ANQGSEA. CDR3: CSVDRPFTSTDTQYF.

The chain links TRBV29-1 to TRBJ1-1; TCRdb gives TRBD1 as the D gene, but with no DNA this cannot be confirmed. Germline CDR1 and CDR2: SQVTM and ANQGSEA. The CDR3 spans 14 residues. CDR3 sequence reads: CSVSTGTGFPEAFF. The variable domain in full, completed from reference TRBV29-1 and TRBJ1-1, reads SAVISQKPSRDICQRGTSLTIQCQVDSQVTMMFWYRQQPGQSLTLIATANQGSEATYESGFVIDKFPISRPNLTFSTLTVSNMSPEDSSIYLCSVSTGTGFPEAFFGQGTRLTVV.

The chain has TRBV29-1 and TRBJ2-1; no DNA is available, so the TRBD2 call from TCRdb remains unchecked. The germline V gene has CDR1 SQVTM and CDR2 ANQGSEA. The length of the CDR3 is 13 residues. CDR3: CSVEGLAYNEQFF.

The genes are TRBV6-4 and TRBJ2-1; TCRdb's D call of TRBD2 is untestable without DNA. The CDR3 extends over 15 amino acids. Germline-derived CDR1 and CDR2 are MRHNA and SNTAGT. The CDR3 is CASSRTSGSYNEQFF.

The V call is TRBV20-1, the J call TRBJ2-7. Germline lookup yields CDR1 DFQATT and CDR2 SNEGSKA (reference sequence). This CDR3 has 13 amino acids. The CDR3 loop reads CSARVSGLYEQYF.

The rearrangement uses TRBV4-1 and TRBJ2-1. CDR3 length: 13 residues. The V gene's germline CDR1 is MGHRA and CDR2 YSYEKL. The CDR3 is CASSQDLIPEQFF.

V is TRBV5-1 and J is TRBJ1-1. Looked up from germline, CDR1 is SGHRS and CDR2 is YFSETQ. CDR3 length equals 14 residues. The CDR3 spells CASSAGHQNTEAFF.

V gene TRBV7-3 combines with J gene TRBJ2-7; checking the TCRdb D call of TRBD1 is not possible without DNA. Per germline, CDR1 SGHTA and CDR2 FQGTGA. This CDR3 has 15 amino acids. The CDR3 region is CASSLTGKGYYEQYF. Combining the CDR3 with reference TRBV7-3 and TRBJ2-7 gives the whole variable domain GAGVSQTPSNKVTEKGKYVELRCDPISGHTALYWYRQSLGQGPEFLIYFQGTGAADDSGLPNDRFFAVRPEGSVSTLKIQRTERGDSAVYLCASSLTGKGYYEQYFGPGTRLTVT.

The chain combines TRBV2 with TRBJ2-3; TCRdb's D call of TRBD2 is untestable without DNA. This CDR3 is built from 15 residues. The germline CDR1 and CDR2 sequences are SNHLY and FYNNEI. Here the CDR3 reads CASSQTGSSTDTQYF.

The chain carries TRBV7-6 and TRBJ2-2; TCRdb lists TRBD2, though no DNA is available to test this call. This CDR3 is built from 18 residues. CDR1 and CDR2 (germline): SGHVS, FNYEAQ. This CDR3 is CASSTPGTSGSNTGELFF.